This T cell receptor beta chain emerged from a study of blood T cells in healthy people across ages (dated by TCRdb to between 2014 and 2017). For context, the study as a whole: In model experiments, roughly one uniquely barcoded TCR beta cDNA molecule per two T cells was captured by template switching. To track age-related changes in TCR beta repertoire diversity, the study relied on deep sequencing normalized with unique cDNA molecular identifiers. The donors were split into four age groups: young (average 16 years), middle-aged (over 35), aged (about 62) and long-lived (approximately 80). Donors of different ages were randomly distributed across sequencing lanes to avoid experimental bias. The study analyzed two additional independent replicas of 1 million unique cDNA reads from the same blood draw for two donors, one aged 18 to 30 and one aged 80 or older. General conclusions and limits of the study: Since profiling was done on bulk unsorted PBMCs, naive and antigen-experienced compartments could not be conclusively compared. As age increased, observed TCR beta diversity per million T cells dropped in a roughly linear way, and a significant reduction was already evident by age about 40. Estimates of total diversity based on one million sequenced T cells were regarded as lower bounds and as underestimates. Because the CMV infection status of the donors was unknown, age-related changes in expanded clonotypes may potentially have been confounded. Compared with the aged group, the long-lived group had more naive CD4+ T cells, fewer expanded clones and increased TCR diversity, suggesting age selection. The percentage of naive T cells measured by flow cytometry correlated strongly with observed TCR beta diversity.

Comment on this clonotype: The clone's antigen remains unknown. Qualities for individual bases were not recorded, and no much larger clone is one base off.

The protocol used for the library was 5' RACE. Sequencing was carried out with an Illumina HiSeq 2500. A second roughly 6 to 12 cycle PCR used a sample-barcoded 5' primer and a J-beta primer mix. A template-switch 5' adaptor carrying 12 random nucleotides introduced a unique molecular identifier onto each TCR beta cDNA molecule. Each sample yielded at least 3 million CDR3-containing paired-end reads. The Mint cDNA synthesis kit, primed by a TRBC-specific oligonucleotide, was used to synthesize first-strand cDNA from all RNA. All cDNA was treated with uracil-DNA glycosylase and then went through a first 18-cycle PCR with the universal primers M1SS and BC2_uni_R. Under the source paper's analysis protocol: Each sample was normalized by randomly selecting 1 million high-quality reads, each carrying a distinct molecular identifier. Instead of being binned into consensus sequences, reads that shared molecular identifiers were thrown out. MiTCR, run with a Q25 quality threshold and the strictest error-elimination algorithm, handled CDR3 identification, clonotype clustering and error correction. A nonparametric unseen species model with Euler transformation was used to estimate lower-bound total TCR beta diversity. TCRdb's own reprocessing of the public reads used fastp at Q25 and MiXCR and kept productive beta chains. All rows with the same CDR3 protein become a single entry with the most common DNA and genes. The authors' filters were not applied to this entry. The sample table records roughly 2 million distinct CDR3 sequences; 49% of these occur just once. The top ten clonotypes cover about 2.1% of the sample.

The V and J ends are trimmed by 4 bases and 2 bases, leaving 8 bases between them. The CDR3 has 13 amino acids, counting the end cysteine and phenylalanine. Only the CDR3 DNA stays, 39 bases, in frame from base 1. The germline V gene provides CDR1 SGHDN and CDR2 FVKESK. The 39 donors, aged roughly 6 to 90 years, were systemically healthy Caucasian individuals from Russia. Each donor gave around 9.9 milliliters of peripheral blood, collected into EDTA-treated Vacutainer tubes. PBMCs were isolated by Ficoll-Paque density-gradient centrifugation, with at least 7 million obtained per sample. Total RNA, at least 6 micrograms per sample, was extracted from PBMCs with Trizol reagent. For every donor, flow cytometry on a PBMC aliquot measured the percentage of naive CD45RAhigh/CD27high T cells.

The sample comprised blood. The clonotype originates from a woman aged 40 to 50 in good health. The chain uses TRBV14 and TRBJ1-2, with the D segment identity uncertain. The base sequence is TGTGCCAGCAGCCCCACTTTCAACTATGGCTACACCTTC. This is translated as CASSPTFNYGYTF.